The clone carrying this T cell receptor (beta chain) was recorded many times. The source of the sample is a study of CD8 T cells in ankylosing spondylitis. Trimming stripped 1 base from V and 6 bases from J, with 16 bases between. This CDR3 contains 16 residues. Germline assignment: CDR1 LGHDT and CDR2 YNNKEL (reference sequence). MiXCR, run by TCRdb on the 5' RACE reads, gives a single entry per CDR3 protein. This sample yields roughly 250,000 distinct CDR3 sequences, of which around 9.1% are seen a single time; approximately 6.3% belongs to the top ten. What was sequenced was blood, either unsorted or a sorted T cell fraction (not recorded which). The genes are TRBV3-1 and TRBJ2-1; D remains unclear. This receptor was identified in a male donor with ankylosing spondylitis or in good health (not recorded which). The CDR3 spells CASSQVLSWSVNEQFF. CDR3 bases: TGTGCCAGCAGCCAAGTTCTATCGTGGTCGGTCAATGAGCAGTTCTTC.